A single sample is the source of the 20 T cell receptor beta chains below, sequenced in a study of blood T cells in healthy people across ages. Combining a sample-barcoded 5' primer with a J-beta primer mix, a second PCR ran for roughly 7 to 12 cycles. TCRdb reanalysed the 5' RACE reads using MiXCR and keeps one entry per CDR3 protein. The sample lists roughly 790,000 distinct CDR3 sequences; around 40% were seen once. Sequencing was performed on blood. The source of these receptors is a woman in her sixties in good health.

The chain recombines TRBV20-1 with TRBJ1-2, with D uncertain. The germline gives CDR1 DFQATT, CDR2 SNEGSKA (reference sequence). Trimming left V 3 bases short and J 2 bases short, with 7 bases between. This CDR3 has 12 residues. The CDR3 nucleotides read TGCAGTGCTAGTGAACAGAACTATGGCTACACCTTC. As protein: CSASEQNYGYTF.

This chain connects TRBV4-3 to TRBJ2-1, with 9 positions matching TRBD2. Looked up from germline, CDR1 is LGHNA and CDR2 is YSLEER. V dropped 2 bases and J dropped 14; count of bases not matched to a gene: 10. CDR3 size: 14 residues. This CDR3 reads CASSQSQYAGGEFF. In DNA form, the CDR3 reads TGCGCCAGCAGCCAATCACAATATGCGGGGGGGGAGTTCTTC.

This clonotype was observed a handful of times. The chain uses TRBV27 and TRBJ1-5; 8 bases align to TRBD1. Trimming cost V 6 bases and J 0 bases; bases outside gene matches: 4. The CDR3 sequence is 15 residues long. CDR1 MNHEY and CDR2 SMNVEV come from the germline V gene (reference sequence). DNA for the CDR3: TGTGCCAGCAGAACCCAGGGGGCTAGCAATCAGCCCCAGCATTTT. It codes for CASRTQGASNQPQHF.

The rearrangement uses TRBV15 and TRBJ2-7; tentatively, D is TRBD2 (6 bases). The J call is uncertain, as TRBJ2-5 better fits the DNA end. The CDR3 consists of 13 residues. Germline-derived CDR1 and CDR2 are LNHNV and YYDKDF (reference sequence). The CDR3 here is CATSRIGGETQYF. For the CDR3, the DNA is TGTGCCACCAGCAGAATCGGAGGGGAGACCCAGTACTTC.

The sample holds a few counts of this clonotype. CDR3: CASSFDRGTGSNEQFF. The CDR3 DNA is TGTGCCAGCAGCTTTGACCGGGGGACAGGGTCAAATGAGCAGTTCTTC. This chain joins TRBV7-2 and TRBJ2-1, with 9 bases fitting TRBD1. V was clipped by 3 bases and J by 7 bases; unmatched bases: 10. This CDR3 has 16 residues. Germline V gives CDR1 SGHTA, CDR2 FQGNSA.

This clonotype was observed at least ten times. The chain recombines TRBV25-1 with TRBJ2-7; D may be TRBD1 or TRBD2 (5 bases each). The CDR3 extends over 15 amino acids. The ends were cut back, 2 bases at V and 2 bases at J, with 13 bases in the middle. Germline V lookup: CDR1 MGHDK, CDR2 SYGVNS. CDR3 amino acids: CASSETGTVPYEQYF. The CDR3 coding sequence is TGTGCCAGCAGTGAAACCGGGACGGTACCCTACGAGCAGTACTTC.

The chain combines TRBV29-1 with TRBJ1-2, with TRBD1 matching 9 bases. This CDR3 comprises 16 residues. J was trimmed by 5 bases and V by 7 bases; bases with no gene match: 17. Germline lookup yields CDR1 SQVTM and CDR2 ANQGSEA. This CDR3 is CSALMPGQGASYGYTF. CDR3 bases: TGCAGCGCTCTAATGCCGGGACAGGGAGCCTCTTATGGCTACACCTTC. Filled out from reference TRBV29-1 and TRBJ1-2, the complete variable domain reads SAVISQKPSRDICQRGTSLTIQCQVDSQVTMMFWYRQQPGQSLTLIATANQGSEATYESGFVIDKFPISRPNLTFSTLTVSNMSPEDSSIYLCSALMPGQGASYGYTFGSGTRLTVV.

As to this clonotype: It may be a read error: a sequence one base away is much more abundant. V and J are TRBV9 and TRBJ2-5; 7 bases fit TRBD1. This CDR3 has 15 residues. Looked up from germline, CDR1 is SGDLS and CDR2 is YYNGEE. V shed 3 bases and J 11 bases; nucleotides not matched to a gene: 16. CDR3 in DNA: TGTGCCAGCAGCGCGTCGGGACAGTCATACAATGGGCAGTACTTC. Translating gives CASSASGQSYNGQYF.

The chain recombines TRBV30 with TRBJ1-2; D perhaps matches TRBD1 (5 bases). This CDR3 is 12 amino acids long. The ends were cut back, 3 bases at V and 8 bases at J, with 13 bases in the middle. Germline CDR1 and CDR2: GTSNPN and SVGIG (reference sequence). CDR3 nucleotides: TGTGCCTGGAGGGGGGGTGTCGGCGGCTACACCTTC. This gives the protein CAWRGGVGGYTF.

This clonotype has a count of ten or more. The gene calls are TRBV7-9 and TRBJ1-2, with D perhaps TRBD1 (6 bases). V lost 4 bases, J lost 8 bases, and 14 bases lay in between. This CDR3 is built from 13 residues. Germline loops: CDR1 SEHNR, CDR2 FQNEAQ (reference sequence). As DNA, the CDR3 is TGTGCCAGCAGCTCAAGGGACATAAGGGGCTACACCTTC. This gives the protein CASSSRDIRGYTF.

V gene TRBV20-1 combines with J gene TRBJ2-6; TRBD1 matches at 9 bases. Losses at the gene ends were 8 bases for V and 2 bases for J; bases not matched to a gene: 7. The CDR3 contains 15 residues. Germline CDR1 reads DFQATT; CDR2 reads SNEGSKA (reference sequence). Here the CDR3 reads CSSGDRVAGANVLTF. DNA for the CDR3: TGCAGTTCCGGGGACAGGGTGGCTGGGGCCAACGTCCTGACTTTC.

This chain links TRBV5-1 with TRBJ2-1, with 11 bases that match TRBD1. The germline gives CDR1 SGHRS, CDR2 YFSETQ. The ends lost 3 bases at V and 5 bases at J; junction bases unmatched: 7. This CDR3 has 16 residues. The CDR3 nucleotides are TGCGCCAGCAGCTCGAGGGACAGGGGGGCCCACAATGAGCAGTTCTTC. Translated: CASSSRDRGAHNEQFF.

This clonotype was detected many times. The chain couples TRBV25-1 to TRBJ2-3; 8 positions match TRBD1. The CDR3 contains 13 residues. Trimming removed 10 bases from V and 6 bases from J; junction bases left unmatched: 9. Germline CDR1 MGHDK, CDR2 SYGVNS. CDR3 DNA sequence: TGTGCCACTACGACAGGGGCCCCCGATACGCAGTATTTT. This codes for CATTTGAPDTQYF.

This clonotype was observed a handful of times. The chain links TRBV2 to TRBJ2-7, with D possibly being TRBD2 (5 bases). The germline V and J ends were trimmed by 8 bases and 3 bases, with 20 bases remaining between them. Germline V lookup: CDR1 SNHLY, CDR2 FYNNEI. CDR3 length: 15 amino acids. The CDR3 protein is CASQGFEGSGYEQYF. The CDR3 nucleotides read TGTGCCAGCCAAGGATTCGAGGGAAGTGGCTACGAGCAGTACTTC.

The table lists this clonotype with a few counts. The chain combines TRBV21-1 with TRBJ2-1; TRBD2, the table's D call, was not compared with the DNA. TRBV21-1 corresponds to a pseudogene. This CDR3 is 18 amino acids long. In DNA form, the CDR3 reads TGTGCCAGCAGCAAAGACGAGCGGGGATTATGCTCCTACAATGAGCAGTTCTTC. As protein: CASSKDERGLCSYNEQFF.

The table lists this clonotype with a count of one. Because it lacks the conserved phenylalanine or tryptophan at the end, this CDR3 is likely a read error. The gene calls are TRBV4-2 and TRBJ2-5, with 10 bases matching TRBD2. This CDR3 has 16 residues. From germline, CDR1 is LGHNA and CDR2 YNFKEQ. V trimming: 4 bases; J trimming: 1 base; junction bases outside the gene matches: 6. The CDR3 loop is CASSPRTSGLQETQYL. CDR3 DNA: TGTGCCAGCAGCCCCAGGACTAGCGGACTCCAAGAGACCCAGTACCTC.

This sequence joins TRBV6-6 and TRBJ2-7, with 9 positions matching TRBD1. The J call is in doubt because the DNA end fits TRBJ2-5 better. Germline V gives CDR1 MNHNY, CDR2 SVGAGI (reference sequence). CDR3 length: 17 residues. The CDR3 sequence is CASSYSLVWTGEETQYF. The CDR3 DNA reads TGTGCCAGCAGTTACTCGCTTGTATGGACAGGGGAAGAGACCCAGTACTTC.

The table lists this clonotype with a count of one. In DNA form, the CDR3 reads TGCAGTGCTAGTGCTGGACTAGCGGGAGTGGTTGGCGGGGAGCTGTTTTTT. It translates to CSASAGLAGVVGGELFF. The chain uses TRBV20-1 and TRBJ2-2; TRBD2 aligns across 13 bases. The germline CDR1 and CDR2 sequences are DFQATT and SNEGSKA (reference sequence). The CDR3 contains 17 residues. J was trimmed by 7 bases and V by 3 bases; bases with no gene match: 11.

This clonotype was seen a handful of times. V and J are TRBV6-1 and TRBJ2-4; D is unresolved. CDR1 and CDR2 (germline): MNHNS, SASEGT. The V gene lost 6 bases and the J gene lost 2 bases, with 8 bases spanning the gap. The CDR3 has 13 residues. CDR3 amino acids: CASSVGTKNIQYF. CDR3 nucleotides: TGTGCCAGCAGCGTAGGGACCAAAAACATTCAGTACTTC.

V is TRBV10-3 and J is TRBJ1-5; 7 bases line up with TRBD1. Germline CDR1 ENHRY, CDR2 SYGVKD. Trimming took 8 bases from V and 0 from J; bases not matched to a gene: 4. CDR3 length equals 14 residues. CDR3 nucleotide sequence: TGTGCCATCTCGACAGGGAATAGCAATCAGCCCCAGCATTTT. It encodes CAISTGNSNQPQHF.